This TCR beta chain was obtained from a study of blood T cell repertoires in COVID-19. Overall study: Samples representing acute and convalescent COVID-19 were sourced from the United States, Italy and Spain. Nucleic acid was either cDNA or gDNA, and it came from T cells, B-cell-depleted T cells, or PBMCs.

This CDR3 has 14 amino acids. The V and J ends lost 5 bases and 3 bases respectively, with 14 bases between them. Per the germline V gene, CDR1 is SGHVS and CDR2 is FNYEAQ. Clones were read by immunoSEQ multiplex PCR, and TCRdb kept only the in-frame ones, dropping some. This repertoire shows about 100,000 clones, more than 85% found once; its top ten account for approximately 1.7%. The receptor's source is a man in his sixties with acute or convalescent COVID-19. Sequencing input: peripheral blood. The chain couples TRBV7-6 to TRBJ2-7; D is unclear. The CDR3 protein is CASSPDTYNYEQYF. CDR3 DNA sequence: TGTGCCAGCAGCCCAGACACTTACAACTACGAGCAGTACTTC. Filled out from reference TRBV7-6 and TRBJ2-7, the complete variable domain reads GAGVSQSPRYKVTKRGQDVALRCDPISGHVSLYWYRQALGQGPEFLTYFNYEAQQDKSGLPNDRFSAERPEGSISTLTIQRTEQRDSAMYRCASSPDTYNYEQYFGPGTRLTVT.